This paragraph covers one T cell receptor beta chain sequence. Its antigen is still unknown. RNA transcripts provided the source from which TCR beta CDR3 regions were amplified. With the HTBI primer set, the TCR CDR3 went through a first round of RT-PCR. TCRdb processed the multiplex PCR reads anew with MiXCR; each CDR3 protein has one entry. Seen here are around 600,000 distinct CDR3 sequences, about 45% observed once, and the top ten hold more than 7%. Losses at the gene ends were 3 bases for V and 4 bases for J; bases not matched to a gene: 3. CDR3 length: 14 amino acids. CDR1 is SGHRS, CDR2 YFSETQ, per germline. The data are from a study of T cells in Graves' hyperthyroidism and ophthalmopathy. Study-level findings and limits: Blood also contained most expanded thyroid clonotypes above 0.001.

The clonotype originates from an adult man with Graves' disease, either hyperthyroidism or ophthalmopathy (not recorded which). The V gene is TRBV5-1, the J gene TRBJ1-1; TRBD1 matches at 10 bases. Sequences were obtained from peripheral blood or thyroid tissue (not recorded which). CDR3 bases: TGCGCCAGCAGCTACGGGACAGGGGCCACTGAAGCTTTCTTT. This codes for CASSYGTGATEAFF.